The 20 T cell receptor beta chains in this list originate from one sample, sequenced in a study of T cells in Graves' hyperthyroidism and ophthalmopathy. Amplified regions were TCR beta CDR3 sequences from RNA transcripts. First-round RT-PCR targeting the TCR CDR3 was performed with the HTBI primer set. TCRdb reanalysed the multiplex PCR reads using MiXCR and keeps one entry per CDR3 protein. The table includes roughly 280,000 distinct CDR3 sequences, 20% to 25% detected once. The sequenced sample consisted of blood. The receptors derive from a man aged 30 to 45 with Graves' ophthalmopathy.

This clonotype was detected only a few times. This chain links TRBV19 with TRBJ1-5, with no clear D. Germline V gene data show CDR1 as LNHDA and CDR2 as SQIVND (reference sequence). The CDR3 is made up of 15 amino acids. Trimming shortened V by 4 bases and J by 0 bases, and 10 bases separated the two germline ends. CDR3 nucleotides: TGTGCCAGTAGTAGAACAGTGTTTAGCAATCAGCCCCAGCATTTT. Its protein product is CASSRTVFSNQPQHF.

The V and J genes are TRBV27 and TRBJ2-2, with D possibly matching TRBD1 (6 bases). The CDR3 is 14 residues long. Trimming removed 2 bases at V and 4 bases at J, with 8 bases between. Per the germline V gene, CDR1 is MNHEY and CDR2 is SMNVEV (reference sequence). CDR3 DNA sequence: TGTGCCAGCAGTTTAGACAGGCCCACCGGGGAGCTGTTTTTT. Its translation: CASSLDRPTGELFF.

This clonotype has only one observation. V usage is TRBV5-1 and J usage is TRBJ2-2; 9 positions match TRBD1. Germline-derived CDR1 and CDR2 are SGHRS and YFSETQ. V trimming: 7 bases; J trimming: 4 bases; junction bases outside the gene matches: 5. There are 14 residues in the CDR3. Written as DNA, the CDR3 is TGCGCCAGCCAACCGGGACAGGGCACCGGGGAGCTGTTTTTT. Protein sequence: CASQPGQGTGELFF. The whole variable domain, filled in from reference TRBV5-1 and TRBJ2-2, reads KAGVTQTPRYLIKTRGQQVTLSCSPISGHRSVSWYQQTPGQGLQFLFEYFSETQRNKGNFPGRFSGRQFSNSRSEMNVSTLELGDSALYLCASQPGQGTGELFFGEGSRLTVL.

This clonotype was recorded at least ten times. CDR3 protein: CASSLNVPPGRIGYEQYF. For the CDR3, the DNA is TGTGCCAGCAGCCTCAACGTGCCTCCCGGGCGAATAGGTTACGAGCAGTACTTC. The genes are TRBV3-1 and TRBJ2-7; D is uncertain. CDR1 is LGHDT and CDR2 is YNNKEL in the germline V gene (reference sequence). The CDR3 is made up of 18 amino acids. With 4 bases removed from V and 4 bases from J, the gap between germline ends came to 26 bases.

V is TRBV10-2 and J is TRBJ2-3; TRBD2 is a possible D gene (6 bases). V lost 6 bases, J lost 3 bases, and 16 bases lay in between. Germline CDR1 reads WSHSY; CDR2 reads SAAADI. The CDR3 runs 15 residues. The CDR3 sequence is CASRDFGRGTDTQYF. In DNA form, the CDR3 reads TGCGCCAGCAGGGACTTCGGGAGAGGGACAGATACGCAGTATTTT.

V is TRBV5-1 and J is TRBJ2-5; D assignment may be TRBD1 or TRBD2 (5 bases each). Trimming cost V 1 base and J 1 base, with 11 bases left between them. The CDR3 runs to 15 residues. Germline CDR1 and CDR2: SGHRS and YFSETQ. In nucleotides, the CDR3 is TGCGCCAGCAGCTTGTTTGGGGGAAGCCAAGAGACCCAGTACTTC. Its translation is CASSLFGGSQETQYF.

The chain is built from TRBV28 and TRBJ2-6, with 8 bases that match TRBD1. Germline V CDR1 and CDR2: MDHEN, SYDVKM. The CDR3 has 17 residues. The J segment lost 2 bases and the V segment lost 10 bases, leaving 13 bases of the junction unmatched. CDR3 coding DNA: TGTGCCACTTCCGGGGACAGGACGAAGGCTGGGGCCAACGTCCTGACTTTC. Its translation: CATSGDRTKAGANVLTF.

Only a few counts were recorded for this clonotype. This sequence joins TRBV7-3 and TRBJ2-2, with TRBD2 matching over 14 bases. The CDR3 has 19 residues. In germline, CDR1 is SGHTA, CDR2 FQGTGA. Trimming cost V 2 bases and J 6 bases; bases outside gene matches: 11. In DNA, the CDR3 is TGTGCCAGCAGCTTATCGTTTGGGACTAGCGGGAGATTGGCCGGGGAGCTGTTTTTT. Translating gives CASSLSFGTSGRLAGELFF.

In DNA form, the CDR3 reads TGTGCCAGCACTTCGGACTGGGAGGGAGAGACCCAGTACTTC. Translating it yields CASTSDWEGETQYF. The chain recombines TRBV5-6 with TRBJ2-5, with 7 bases that match TRBD2. Germline CDR1 SGHDT, CDR2 YYEEEE. The CDR3 loop spans 14 amino acids. The junction had 9 bases not matched to a gene; V was cut back by 6 bases and J by 4 bases.

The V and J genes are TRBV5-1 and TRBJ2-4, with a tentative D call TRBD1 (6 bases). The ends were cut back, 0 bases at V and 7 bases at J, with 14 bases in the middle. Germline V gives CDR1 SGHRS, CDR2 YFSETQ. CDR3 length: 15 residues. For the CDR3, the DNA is TGCGCCAGCAGCTTGGCCGGGACAAACAAGAACATTCAGTACTTC. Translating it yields CASSLAGTNKNIQYF.

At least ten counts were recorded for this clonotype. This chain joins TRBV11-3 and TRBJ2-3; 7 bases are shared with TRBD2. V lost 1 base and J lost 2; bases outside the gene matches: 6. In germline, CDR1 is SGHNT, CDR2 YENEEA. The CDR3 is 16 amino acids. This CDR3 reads CASSLGLAPHTDTQYF. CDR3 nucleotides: TGTGCCAGCAGCTTAGGACTAGCCCCCCACACAGATACGCAGTATTTT.

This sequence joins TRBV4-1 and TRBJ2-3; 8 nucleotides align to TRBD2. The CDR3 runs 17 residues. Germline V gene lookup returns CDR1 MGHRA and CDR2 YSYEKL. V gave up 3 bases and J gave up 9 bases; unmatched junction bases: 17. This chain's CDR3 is CASSQYGREDPSETQYF. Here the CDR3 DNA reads TGCGCCAGCAGCCAGTATGGGCGGGAGGACCCCTCTGAGACGCAGTATTTT.

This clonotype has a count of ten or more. The CDR3 loop reads CASSPQQTYNEQFF. The CDR3 DNA is TGTGCCAGCAGTCCGCAGCAGACCTACAATGAGCAGTTCTTC. The chain is built from TRBV28 and TRBJ2-1; D ambiguous. V lost 5 bases and J 2 bases, leaving 10 bases between the germline ends. Germline assignment: CDR1 MDHEN and CDR2 SYDVKM. This CDR3 has 14 residues.

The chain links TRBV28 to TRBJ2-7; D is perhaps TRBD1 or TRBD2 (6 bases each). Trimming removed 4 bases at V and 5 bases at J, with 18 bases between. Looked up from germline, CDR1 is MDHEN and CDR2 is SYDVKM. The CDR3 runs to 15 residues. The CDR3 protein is CASSWGEGGRNEQYF. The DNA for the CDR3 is TGTGCCAGCAGTTGGGGGGAAGGGGGAAGGAACGAGCAGTACTTC.

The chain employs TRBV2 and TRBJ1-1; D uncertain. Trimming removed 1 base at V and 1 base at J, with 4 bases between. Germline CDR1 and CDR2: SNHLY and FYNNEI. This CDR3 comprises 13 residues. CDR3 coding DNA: TGTGCCAGCAGTGAAGTGGAGAACACTGAAGCTTTCTTT. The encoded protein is CASSEVENTEAFF.

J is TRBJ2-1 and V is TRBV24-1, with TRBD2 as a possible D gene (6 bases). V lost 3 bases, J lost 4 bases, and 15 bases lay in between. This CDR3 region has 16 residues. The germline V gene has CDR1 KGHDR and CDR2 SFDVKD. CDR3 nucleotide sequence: TGTGCCACCAGTGATGTTGGCCCAGGAGGGTACAATGAGCAGTTCTTC. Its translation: CATSDVGPGGYNEQFF.

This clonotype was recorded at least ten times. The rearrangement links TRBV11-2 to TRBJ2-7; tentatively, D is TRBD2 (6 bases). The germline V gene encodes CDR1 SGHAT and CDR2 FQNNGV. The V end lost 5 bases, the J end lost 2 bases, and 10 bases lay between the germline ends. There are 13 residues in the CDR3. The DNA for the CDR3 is TGTGCCAGCAGCGCGGGACCCACCTACGAGCAGTACTTC. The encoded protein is CASSAGPTYEQYF.

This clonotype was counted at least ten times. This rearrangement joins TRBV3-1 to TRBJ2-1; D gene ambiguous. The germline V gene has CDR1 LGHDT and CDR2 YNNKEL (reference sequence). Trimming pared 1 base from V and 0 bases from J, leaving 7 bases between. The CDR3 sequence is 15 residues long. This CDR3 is CASSQGLSSYNEQFF. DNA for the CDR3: TGTGCCAGCAGCCAAGGACTTAGCTCCTACAATGAGCAGTTCTTC.

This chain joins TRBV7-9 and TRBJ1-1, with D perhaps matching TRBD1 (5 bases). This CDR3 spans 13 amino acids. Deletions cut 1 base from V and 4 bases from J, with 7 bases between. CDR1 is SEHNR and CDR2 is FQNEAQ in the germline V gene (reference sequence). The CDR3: CASSLVRGTEAFF. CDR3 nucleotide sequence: TGTGCCAGCAGCTTAGTAAGGGGCACTGAAGCTTTCTTT.

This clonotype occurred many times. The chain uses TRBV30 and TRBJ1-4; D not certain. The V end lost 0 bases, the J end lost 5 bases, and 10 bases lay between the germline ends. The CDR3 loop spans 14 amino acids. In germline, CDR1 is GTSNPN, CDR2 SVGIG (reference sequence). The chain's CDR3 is CAWSVAPTNEKLFF. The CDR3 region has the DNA TGTGCCTGGAGTGTGGCGCCGACGAATGAAAAACTGTTTTTT.